This T cell receptor beta chain was recovered during a study of blood T cell repertoires in COVID-19. Study at large: The United States, Italy and Spain were the sources of the acute and convalescent COVID-19 samples. PBMCs, B-cell-depleted T cells, or T cells provided the cDNA or gDNA that made up the material.

Per germline, CDR1 LGHDT and CDR2 YNNKEL (reference sequence). V was shortened by 2 bases and J by 2 bases, with 6 bases between the two germline ends. This CDR3 is built from 13 residues. Source study methods: From reference gene primer amplification, estimates of nucleated cell counts were derived. The data were produced by immunoSEQ multiplex PCR, yet TCRdb's version contains in-frame clones alone and is incomplete. V and J calls and clone size come straight from that table; D and trimming were deduced from the DNA. This sample has 30,000 to 35,000 clones, with about 90% found just once. The receptor comes from an elderly man with active COVID-19. Sequencing used peripheral blood. V gene TRBV3-1 (or the pseudogene TRBV3-2) combines with J gene TRBJ2-5, with TRBD2 as a possible D gene (6 bases). In DNA, the CDR3 is TGTGCCAGCAGCCAACTAGCGCAAGAGACCCAGTACTTC. Its protein is CASSQLAQETQYF.